What follows are 26 T cell receptor beta chains derived from one specimen sequenced in a study of blood T cell repertoires in COVID-19. Measured with immunoSEQ multiplex PCR; TCRdb has only the in-frame clones, and not every one. The data show 150,000 or so clones, almost 85% seen once. The specimen was peripheral blood. All receptors derive from a human donor with acute or convalescent COVID-19. The donor label of this sample is uncertain.

The chain carries TRBV19 and TRBJ2-7; TRBD1 matches at 8 bases. The germline gives CDR1 LNHDA, CDR2 SQIVND (reference sequence). The trim removed 5 bases at V and 2 bases at J, leaving 8 bases unmatched. The length of the CDR3 is 15 residues. Here the CDR3 DNA reads TGTGCCAGTAGTTATGAGTCGACAGGGGCCTACGAGCAGTACTTC. Translating it yields CASSYESTGAYEQYF.

This clone showed up just once. In DNA, the CDR3 is TGTGCCAGCAGTTACTCCTGGAGTAATTCACCCCTCCACTTT. As protein: CASSYSWSNSPLHF. The chain uses TRBV6-5 and TRBJ1-6, with D unresolved. This CDR3 region has 14 residues. CDR1 MNHEY and CDR2 SVGAGI come from the germline V gene. V was trimmed by 0 bases and J by 6 bases, leaving 6 bases between them.

The chain is built from TRBV7-2 and TRBJ2-6; D gene uncertain. Germline CDR1 SGHTA, CDR2 FQGNSA. V was shortened by 1 base and J by 2 bases, with 9 bases between the two germline ends. This CDR3 comprises 16 residues. CDR3 protein: CASSLGQAAGANVLTF. In DNA, the CDR3 is TGTGCCAGCAGCTTAGGTCAAGCCGCTGGGGCCAACGTCCTGACTTTC.

CDR3 residues: CASSISGQNYGYTF. DNA for the CDR3: TGTGCCAGCAGCATCTCGGGACAGAACTATGGCTACACCTTC. The chain uses TRBV7-2 and TRBJ1-2; TRBD1 matches at 7 bases. The CDR3 covers 14 residues. Looked up from germline, CDR1 is SGHTA and CDR2 is FQGNSA. V lost 5 bases, J lost 2 bases, and 5 bases stayed unmatched.

Only a few counts were recorded for this clone. The V call is TRBV29-1, the J call TRBJ1-2; D ambiguous. The germline V gene encodes CDR1 SQVTM and CDR2 ANQGSEA. This CDR3 is 13 amino acids long. The V end lost 6 bases, the J end lost 4 bases, and 15 bases lay between the germline ends. This CDR3 reads CSVTGSYGYGYTF. CDR3 bases: TGCAGCGTCACCGGGTCGTACGGCTATGGCTACACCTTC.

The chain joins TRBV19 to TRBJ1-1; 9 bases are a match to TRBD1. The CDR3 consists of 12 residues. In germline, CDR1 is LNHDA, CDR2 SQIVND (reference sequence). The J segment lost 10 bases and the V segment lost 2 bases, leaving 2 bases of the junction unmatched. Here the CDR3 DNA reads TGTGCCAGTAGTATAATGACAGGGGGAGCTTTCTTT. Translated, it gives CASSIMTGGAFF. The full variable domain, with the rest looked up from reference TRBV19 and TRBJ1-1, is DGGITQSPKYLFRKEGQNVTLSCEQNLNHDAMYWYRQDPGQGLRLIYYSQIVNDFQKGDIAEGYSVSREKKESFPLTVTSAQKNPTAFYLCASSIMTGGAFFGQGTRLTVV.

This chain connects TRBV7-9 to TRBJ1-5; D remains unclear. Trimming removed 3 bases from V and 11 bases from J, with 14 bases in between. This CDR3 region has 13 residues. Looked up from germline, CDR1 is SEHNR and CDR2 is FQNEAQ (reference sequence). This chain's CDR3 is CASSFSNRGTQHF. For the CDR3, the DNA is TGTGCCAGCAGCTTTTCCAACCGAGGCACCCAGCATTTT. The full variable domain, its missing parts supplied by reference TRBV7-9 and TRBJ1-5, is DTGVSQNPRHKITKRGQNVTFRCDPISEHNRLYWYRQTLGQGPEFLTYFQNEAQLEKSRLLSDRFSAERPKGSFSTLEIQRTEQGDSAMYLCASSFSNRGTQHFGDGTRLSIL.

This chain joins TRBV3-1 (or the pseudogene TRBV3-2) and TRBJ1-2; D may be TRBD1 (6 bases). In germline, CDR1 is LGHDT, CDR2 YNNKEL (reference sequence). V was trimmed by 0 bases and J by 7 bases, leaving 9 bases between them. The CDR3 runs to 13 residues. The chain's CDR3 is CASSQEGALGYTF. CDR3 sequence (DNA): TGTGCCAGCAGCCAAGAGGGGGCGCTTGGCTACACCTTC.

The chain combines TRBV6-1 with TRBJ1-5; D call uncertain. This CDR3 has 15 residues. Germline CDR1 reads MNHNS; CDR2 reads SASEGT. V shed 1 base and J shed 3 bases, with 10 bases lying between them. The chain's CDR3 is CASSEGPIPNQPQHF. CDR3 in DNA: TGTGCCAGCAGTGAAGGGCCCATACCCAATCAGCCCCAGCATTTT.

This chain connects TRBV4-2 to TRBJ1-2; 9 bases line up with TRBD1. V dropped 2 bases and J dropped 8; count of bases not matched to a gene: 6. The CDR3 has 14 amino acids. Germline CDR1 reads LGHNA; CDR2 reads YNFKEQ. The CDR3 loop reads CASSQRDRDDGYTF. Here the CDR3 DNA reads TGTGCCAGCAGCCAACGGGACAGGGACGACGGCTACACCTTC.

This clone has just one count. This CDR3 is also generated by other DNA sequences in the sample. The chain combines TRBV29-1 with TRBJ1-2; D is perhaps TRBD1 (5 bases). Germline CDR1 and CDR2: SQVTM and ANQGSEA. The length of the CDR3 is 12 residues. Deletions cut 5 bases from V and 2 bases from J, with 9 bases between. The CDR3 spells CSVSGGNYGYTF. CDR3 nucleotides: TGCAGCGTTTCGGGGGGGAACTATGGCTACACCTTC.

The rearrangement uses TRBV11-3 and TRBJ1-1; unclear D gene. Germline CDR1 reads SGHNT; CDR2 reads YENEEA. Trimming shortened V by 6 bases and J by 5 bases, and 10 bases separated the two germline ends. CDR3 length equals 12 residues. The CDR3 reads CASRGTGTEAFF. CDR3 nucleotide sequence: TGTGCCAGCAGAGGAACGGGAACTGAAGCTTTCTTT.

The rearrangement uses TRBV19 and TRBJ1-5; 8 bases match TRBD1. In germline, CDR1 is LNHDA, CDR2 SQIVND (reference sequence). J gave up 4 bases and V 9 bases, and 14 bases lay outside the gene matches. The CDR3 runs to 16 residues. The CDR3 protein is CASLTGGQEFNQPQHF. The CDR3 coding sequence is TGTGCCAGCCTTACCGGGGGACAGGAGTTTAATCAGCCCCAGCATTTT.

This sequence joins TRBV2 and TRBJ1-2; D ambiguous. The V gene's germline CDR1 is SNHLY and CDR2 FYNNEI. The CDR3 extends over 14 amino acids. Trimming shortened V by 4 bases and J by 5 bases, and 14 bases separated the two germline ends. The CDR3 sequence: CASSVGIPSYGYTF. In nucleotides, the CDR3 is TGTGCCAGCAGTGTAGGCATTCCTAGTTATGGCTACACCTTC.

The chain joins TRBV20-1 to TRBJ1-1; D unresolved. Trimming pared 2 bases from V and 2 bases from J, leaving 3 bases between. Germline-derived CDR1 and CDR2 are DFQATT and SNEGSKA (reference sequence). The CDR3 is 11 amino acids. The CDR3 sequence is CSARRNTEAFF. The CDR3 bases are TGCAGTGCTAGACGTAACACTGAAGCTTTCTTT.

The chain uses TRBV4-1 and TRBJ2-5; 7 nucleotides align to TRBD1. After removal of 1 base from V and 5 bases from J, the junction contained 10 bases not matched to a gene. From germline, CDR1 is MGHRA and CDR2 YSYEKL. The CDR3 runs 16 residues. The CDR3 loop reads CASSQVGQSLGETQYF. The DNA of the CDR3 is TGCGCCAGCAGCCAAGTGGGACAGTCCCTAGGGGAGACCCAGTACTTC.

This clone was observed once. The chain joins TRBV6-1 to TRBJ2-5, with D possibly TRBD2 on 5 matching bases. This CDR3 region has 14 residues. Trimming left V 1 base short and J 3 bases short, with 9 bases between. Germline V gene lookup returns CDR1 MNHNS and CDR2 SASEGT. The CDR3, as DNA: TGTGCCAGCAGTGAAGTTCTCGGGGAAGAGACCCAGTACTTC. Protein sequence: CASSEVLGEETQYF.

The V call is TRBV7-8, the J call TRBJ2-5; TRBD2 matches at 10 bases. This CDR3 contains 15 residues. The V gene end was trimmed by 5 bases and the J gene end by 2 bases; junction bases not matched to a gene: 5. Germline CDR1 is SGHVS and CDR2 is FQNEAQ. CDR3 nucleotides: TGTGCCAGCAGCCCCGTAGCGGGGGGACAAGAGACCCAGTACTTC. Its translation: CASSPVAGGQETQYF. Using reference TRBV7-8 and TRBJ2-5 for the parts outside the CDR3, the full variable domain is GAGVSQSPRYKVAKRGQDVALRCDPISGHVSLFWYQQALGQGPEFLTYFQNEAQLDKSGLPSDRFFAERPEGSVSTLKIQRTQQEDSAVYLCASSPVAGGQETQYFGPGTRLLVL.

The genes are TRBV6-5 and TRBJ1-1; D might be TRBD1 (6 bases). The V gene's germline CDR1 is MNHEY and CDR2 SVGAGI. V was trimmed by 7 bases and J by 1 base, leaving 13 bases between them. This CDR3 is built from 14 residues. CDR3 nucleotide sequence: TGTGCCAGCAAGTCCGGGACACAGAACACTGAAGCTTTCTTT. Translating it yields CASKSGTQNTEAFF.

V is TRBV6-5 and J is TRBJ2-5, with TRBD1 matching over 7 bases. Germline CDR1 MNHEY, CDR2 SVGAGI. Losses at the gene ends were 6 bases for V and 3 bases for J; bases not matched to a gene: 4. This CDR3 is 13 amino acids long. The CDR3 loop is CASRFTGEETQYF. DNA for the CDR3: TGTGCCAGCAGATTTACAGGGGAAGAGACCCAGTACTTC.

This sequence joins TRBV15 and TRBJ1-2, with D unresolved. The CDR3 runs 13 residues. Trimming removed 0 bases from V and 3 bases from J, with 5 bases in between. Germline CDR1 is LNHNV and CDR2 is YYDKDF (reference sequence). CDR3 region: CATSRDRYYGYTF. The CDR3 DNA is TGTGCCACCAGCAGAGATCGGTACTATGGCTACACCTTC.

This rearrangement joins TRBV5-8 to TRBJ1-2; 9 bases are shared with TRBD1. This CDR3 spans 14 amino acids. The germline gives CDR1 SGHTS, CDR2 YDEGEE. J lost 5 bases, V lost 4 bases, and 6 bases had no gene match. The CDR3: CASSNTGTGYGYTF. In nucleotides, the CDR3 is TGTGCCAGCAGCAATACCGGGACAGGGTATGGCTACACCTTC.

This clone was observed a single time. V and J are TRBV7-3 and TRBJ2-3, with TRBD2 matching over 8 bases. Unmatched junction bases numbered 6, after V lost 4 bases and J lost 3 bases. Germline V gene data show CDR1 as SGHTA and CDR2 as FQGTGA. This CDR3 has 15 residues. CDR3 residues: CASSSMTGGTDTQYF. CDR3 sequence (DNA): TGTGCCAGCAGCTCAATGACGGGGGGGACAGATACGCAGTATTTT.

The J gene is TRBJ2-1, the V gene TRBV7-2, with 10 bases identical to TRBD2. The CDR3 runs 15 residues. The ends lost 5 bases at V and 5 bases at J; junction bases unmatched: 6. Germline values: CDR1 SGHTA, CDR2 FQGNSA. In DNA, the CDR3 is TGTGCCAGCAGCCCCGGGACTAGCGTTGACAATGAGCAGTTCTTC. Amino acid sequence: CASSPGTSVDNEQFF.

J is TRBJ1-4 and V is TRBV2; D is possibly TRBD1 (5 bases). Germline CDR1 and CDR2: SNHLY and FYNNEI. The CDR3 covers 12 residues. Trimming stripped 7 bases from V and 14 bases from J, with 17 bases between. The DNA for the CDR3 is TGTGCCAGCACGGACTACGGGCAGGGTCTGTTTTTT. Amino acids: CASTDYGQGLFF.

This rearrangement joins TRBV7-9 to TRBJ1-6; 7 bases map to TRBD1. The CDR3 sequence is 17 residues long. Germline lookup yields CDR1 SEHNR and CDR2 FQNEAQ (reference sequence). V shed 1 base, J shed 6 bases, and the junction held 9 bases outside the gene matches. The chain's CDR3 is CASSLVPSTGLNSPLHF. The DNA of the CDR3 is TGTGCCAGCAGCTTAGTACCATCGACAGGGCTTAATTCACCCCTCCACTTT.